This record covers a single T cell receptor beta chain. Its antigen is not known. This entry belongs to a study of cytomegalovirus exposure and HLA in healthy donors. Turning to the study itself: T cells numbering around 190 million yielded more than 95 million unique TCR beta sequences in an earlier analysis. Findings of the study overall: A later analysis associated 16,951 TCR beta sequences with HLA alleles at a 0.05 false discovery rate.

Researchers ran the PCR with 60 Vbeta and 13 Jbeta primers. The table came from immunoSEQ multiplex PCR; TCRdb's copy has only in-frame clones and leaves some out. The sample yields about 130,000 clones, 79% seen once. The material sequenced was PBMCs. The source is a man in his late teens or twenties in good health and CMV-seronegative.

DNA for the CDR3: TGTGCCAGCTCACCGGACAGACCCAGCTCTGGGGCCAACGTCCTGACTTTC. Encoded protein: CASSPDRPSSGANVLTF. The chain couples TRBV18 to TRBJ2-6; weak D call: TRBD1 (6 bases). Germline loops: CDR1 KGHSH, CDR2 LQKENI. The CDR3 has 17 amino acids. Deletions cut 3 bases from V and 0 bases from J, with 12 bases between.